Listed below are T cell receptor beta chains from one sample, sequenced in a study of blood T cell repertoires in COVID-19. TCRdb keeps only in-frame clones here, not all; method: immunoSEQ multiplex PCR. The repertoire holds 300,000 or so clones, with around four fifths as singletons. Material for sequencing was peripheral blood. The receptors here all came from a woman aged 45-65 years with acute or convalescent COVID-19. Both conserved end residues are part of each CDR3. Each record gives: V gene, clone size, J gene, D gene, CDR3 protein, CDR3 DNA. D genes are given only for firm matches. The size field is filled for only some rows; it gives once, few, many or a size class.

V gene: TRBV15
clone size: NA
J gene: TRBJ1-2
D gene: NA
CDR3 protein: CATSQQGHYGYTF
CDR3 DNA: TGTGCCACCAGCCAACAGGGTCACTATGGCTACACCTTC

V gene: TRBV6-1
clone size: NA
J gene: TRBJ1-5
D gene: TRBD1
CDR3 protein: CASSEEPGDRGRNQPQHF
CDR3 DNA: TGTGCCAGCAGTGAAGAGCCAGGGGACAGGGGCAGAAATCAGCCCCAGCATTTT

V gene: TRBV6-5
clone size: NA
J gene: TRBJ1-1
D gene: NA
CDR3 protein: CASSPGVRNTEAFF
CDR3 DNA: TGTGCCAGCAGCCCAGGGGTGAGGAACACTGAAGCTTTCTTT

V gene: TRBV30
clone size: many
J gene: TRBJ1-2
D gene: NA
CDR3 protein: CAWSRSGVFNGYTF
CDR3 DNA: TGTGCCTGGAGTCGTAGCGGGGTATTCAATGGCTACACCTTC

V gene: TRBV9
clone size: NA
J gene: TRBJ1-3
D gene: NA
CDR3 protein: CASSPLVSSGNTIYF
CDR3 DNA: TGTGCCAGCAGCCCCCTCGTCTCCTCTGGAAACACCATATATTTT

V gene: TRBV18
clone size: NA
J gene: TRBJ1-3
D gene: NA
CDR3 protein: CASSPGSSVGNTIYF
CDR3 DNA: TGTGCCAGCTCCCCCGGGAGTTCGGTGGGAAACACCATATATTTT

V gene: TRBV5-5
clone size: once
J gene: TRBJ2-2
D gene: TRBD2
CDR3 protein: CASSLAGTSVGTGELFF
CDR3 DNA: TGTGCCAGCAGCTTAGCCGGGACTAGCGTCGGGACCGGGGAGCTGTTTTTT

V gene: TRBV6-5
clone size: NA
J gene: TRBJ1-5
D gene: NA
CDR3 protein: CAGRGSSNQPQHF
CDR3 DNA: TGTGCCGGTCGAGGGAGTAGCAATCAGCCCCAGCATTTT

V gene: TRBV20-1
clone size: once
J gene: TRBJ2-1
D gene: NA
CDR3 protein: CSALRNEQFF
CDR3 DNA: TGCAGTGCCCTTAGAAATGAGCAGTTCTTC

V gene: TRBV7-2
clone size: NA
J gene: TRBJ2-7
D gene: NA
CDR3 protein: CASSLSHLLAYEQYF
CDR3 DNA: TGTGCCAGCAGCTTAAGTCACTTACTGGCCTACGAGCAGTACTTC

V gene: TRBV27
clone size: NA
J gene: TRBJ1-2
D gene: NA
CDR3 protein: CASSSGLIYGYTF
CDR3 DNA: TGTGCCAGCAGTTCGGGACTGATCTATGGCTACACCTTC

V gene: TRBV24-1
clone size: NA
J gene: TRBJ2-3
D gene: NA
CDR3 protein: CATSFAGDTQYF
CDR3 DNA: TGTGCCACCAGTTTCGCCGGAGATACGCAGTATTTT

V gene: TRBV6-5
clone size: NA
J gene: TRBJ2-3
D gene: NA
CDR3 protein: CASSYSITGLGDTQYF
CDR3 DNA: TGTGCCAGCAGTTACTCGATAACGGGACTGGGGGATACGCAGTATTTT

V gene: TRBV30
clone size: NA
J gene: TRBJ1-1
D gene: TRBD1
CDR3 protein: CAWSAAYRGEAFF
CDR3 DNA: TGTGCCTGGAGTGCGGCTTACAGGGGTGAAGCTTTCTTT

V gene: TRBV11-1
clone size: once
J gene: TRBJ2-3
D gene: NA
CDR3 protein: CASSPGLTTDTQYF
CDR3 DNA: TGTGCCAGCAGCCCGGGACTGACCACAGATACGCAGTATTTT

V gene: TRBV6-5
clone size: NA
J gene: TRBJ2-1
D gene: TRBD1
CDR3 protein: CASSRTGTGLNEQFF
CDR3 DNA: TGTGCCAGCAGCCGGACCGGGACAGGGTTAAATGAGCAGTTCTTC

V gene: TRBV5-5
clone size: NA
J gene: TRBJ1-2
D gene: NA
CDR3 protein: CASSFLAASYGYTF
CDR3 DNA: TGTGCCAGCAGCTTCCTGGCCGCCTCGTATGGCTACACCTTC

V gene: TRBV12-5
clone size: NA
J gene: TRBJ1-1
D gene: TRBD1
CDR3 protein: CASGLEGATEAFF
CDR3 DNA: TGTGCTAGTGGTTTGGAGGGGGCGACTGAAGCTTTCTTT

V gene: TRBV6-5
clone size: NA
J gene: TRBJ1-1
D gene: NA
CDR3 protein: CASTDSSYTEAFF
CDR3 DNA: TGTGCCAGCACCGACAGCTCCTACACTGAAGCTTTCTTT

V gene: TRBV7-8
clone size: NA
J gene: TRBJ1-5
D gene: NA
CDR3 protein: CASSLGGRQPQHF
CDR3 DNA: TGTGCCAGCAGCTTAGGAGGGAGACAGCCCCAGCATTTT

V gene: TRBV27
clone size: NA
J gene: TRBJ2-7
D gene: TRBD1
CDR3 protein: CASSLAGTGDSYEQYF
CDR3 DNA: TGTGCCAGCAGTTTGGCCGGGACAGGGGACTCCTACGAGCAGTACTTC

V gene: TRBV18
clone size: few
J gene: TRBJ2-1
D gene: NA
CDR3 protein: CASSPGSSYNEQFF
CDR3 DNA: TGTGCCAGCTCACCAGGGAGCTCCTACAATGAGCAGTTCTTC

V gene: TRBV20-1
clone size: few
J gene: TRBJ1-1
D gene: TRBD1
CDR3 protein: CSAGGQGSDTEAFF
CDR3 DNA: TGCAGTGCTGGTGGACAGGGTTCAGACACTGAAGCTTTCTTT

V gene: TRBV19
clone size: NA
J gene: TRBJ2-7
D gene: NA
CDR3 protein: CASSLQGIRSGGYEQYF
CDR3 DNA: TGTGCCAGTAGTCTACAGGGTATACGATCCGGAGGCTACGAGCAGTACTTC

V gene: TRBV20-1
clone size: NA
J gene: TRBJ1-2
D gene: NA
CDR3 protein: CSASRAGGYTF
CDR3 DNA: TGCAGTGCTAGTCGGGCAGGGGGCTACACCTTC

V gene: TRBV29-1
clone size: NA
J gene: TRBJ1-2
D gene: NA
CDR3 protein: CSVLSGANYGYTF
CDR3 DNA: TGCAGCGTTCTCTCGGGGGCTAACTATGGCTACACCTTC

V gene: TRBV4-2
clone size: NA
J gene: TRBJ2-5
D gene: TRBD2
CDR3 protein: CASSQEPVLAGRETQYF
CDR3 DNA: TGTGCCAGCAGCCAAGAGCCCGTTCTAGCGGGGCGGGAGACCCAGTACTTC

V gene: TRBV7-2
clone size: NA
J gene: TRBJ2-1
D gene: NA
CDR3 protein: CASSLETPTEQFF
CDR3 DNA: TGTGCCAGCAGCTTAGAGACTCCTACCGAGCAGTTCTTC

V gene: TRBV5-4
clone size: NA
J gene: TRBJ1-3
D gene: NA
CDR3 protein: CASSPDSAGNTIYF
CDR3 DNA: TGTGCCAGTTCCCCCGACAGTGCCGGAAACACCATATATTTT

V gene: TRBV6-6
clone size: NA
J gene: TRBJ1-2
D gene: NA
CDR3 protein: CASKDSNYGYTF
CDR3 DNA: TGTGCCAGCAAGGACAGTAACTATGGCTACACCTTC

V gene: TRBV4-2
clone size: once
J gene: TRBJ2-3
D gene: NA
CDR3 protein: CASSLGSLTRDTQYF
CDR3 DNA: TGTGCCAGCAGCCTTGGAAGTCTGACTAGAGATACGCAGTATTTT

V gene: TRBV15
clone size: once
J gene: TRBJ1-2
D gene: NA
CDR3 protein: CATSRAGETYGYTF
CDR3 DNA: TGTGCCACCAGCAGAGCGGGAGAAACCTATGGCTACACCTTC

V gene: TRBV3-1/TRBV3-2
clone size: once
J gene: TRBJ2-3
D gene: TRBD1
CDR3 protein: CASSQGIPGQGQDTQYF
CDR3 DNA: TGTGCCAGCAGCCAAGGGATTCCGGGACAGGGTCAAGATACGCAGTATTTT

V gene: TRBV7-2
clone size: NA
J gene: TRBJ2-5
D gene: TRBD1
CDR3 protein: CASSTGQGPQETQYF
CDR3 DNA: TGTGCCAGCAGCACGGGACAGGGGCCCCAAGAGACCCAGTACTTC

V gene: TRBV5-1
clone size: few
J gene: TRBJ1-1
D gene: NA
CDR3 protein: CASSLSGTSDTEAFF
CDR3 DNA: TGCGCCAGCAGCTTGTCAGGGACATCGGACACTGAAGCTTTCTTT

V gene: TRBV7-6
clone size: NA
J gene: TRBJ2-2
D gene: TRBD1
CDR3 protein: CASSLGWGTGYAGELFF
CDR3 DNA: TGTGCCAGCAGCTTAGGATGGGGGACAGGGTACGCCGGGGAGCTGTTTTTT

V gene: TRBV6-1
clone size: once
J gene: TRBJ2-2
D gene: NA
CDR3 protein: CASSEQQGLTGELFF
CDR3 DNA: TGTGCCAGCAGTGAACAACAGGGATTAACCGGGGAGCTGTTTTTT